Listed below are T cell receptor beta chains from one sample, sequenced in a study of blood T cell repertoires in COVID-19. Sequencing was performed with immunoSEQ multiplex PCR; in TCRdb, only in-frame clones are kept and a portion is missing. Among some 200,000 clones listed, 88% were seen once. The sequenced material came from peripheral blood. These receptors came from a man in his sixties or seventies with acute or convalescent COVID-19. The conserved cysteine and the conserved F or W are not part of the CDR3 here. For some rows the clone size is stated as once, few or many, or as a class when expanded; others skip it.

.	TRBV9	TRBJ2-1	ASSVVPSGSGNEQF
.	TRBV7-2	TRBJ2-2	ASRYSANTGELF
once	TRBV6-2/TRBV6-3	TRBJ2-5	ASSFRRGQETQY
.	TRBV10-1	TRBJ2-1	ASSESFIGGRTYNEQF
once	TRBV6-5	TRBJ2-7	ASPGLRGALREQY
.	TRBV29-1	TRBJ2-7	SADTDGYEQY
.	TRBV7-9	TRBJ1-1	ASSLAARNTEAF
.	TRBV2	TRBJ2-1	ASTTGSYNEQF
.	TRBV6-4	TRBJ2-2	ASSDGASNTGELF
few	TRBV19	TRBJ2-2	ASSSGGSTTGELF
.	TRBV7-2	TRBJ1-2	ASSHSGTANYGYT
.	TRBV20-1	TRBJ2-3	SASFTITDTQY
.	TRBV5-5	TRBJ2-2	ASSLSGREAGELF
.	TRBV5-1	TRBJ1-1	ASSWDSPGAEAF
.	TRBV5-1	TRBJ1-4	ASSLAGTGGEKLF
.	TRBV7-2	TRBJ2-1	ASSLGGRGNEQF
once	TRBV7-2	TRBJ2-7	ASSLTHSGSREQY
.	TRBV28	TRBJ2-7	ASSFYQAGSYEQY
.	TRBV5-4	TRBJ2-2	ASSLNGLDTGELF
.	TRBV10-3	TRBJ2-7	AISEGGQGMGEQY
.	TRBV27	TRBJ2-7	ASSLSGRGSYEQY
.	TRBV29-1	TRBJ2-5	SVEMSAGTQY
.	TRBV5-4	TRBJ1-1	ASSWDRVNTEAF
once	TRBV18	TRBJ2-1	ASSPRSGSRANEQF
.	TRBV2	TRBJ1-2	ASISGTAYGYT
.	TRBV5-8	TRBJ1-2	ASSVGQASFYGYT
.	TRBV6-4	TRBJ1-2	ASSPQGNYGYT
.	TRBV19	TRBJ2-1	ASSTRLGHNEQF
once	TRBV19	TRBJ1-1	ASGGNMNTEAF
.	TRBV28	TRBJ2-4	ASSPGTGGKNIQY
.	TRBV6-1	TRBJ1-4	ASSDLHRGLEKLF
.	TRBV3-1/TRBV3-2	TRBJ2-2	ASSQVLLNTGELF
.	TRBV28	TRBJ2-1	ASSRPGVAGGGYNEQF
.	TRBV9	TRBJ2-5	ASSVAPRPEETQY
.	TRBV20-1	TRBJ2-1	SASTSRREVSNEQF
.	TRBV19	TRBJ2-3	ASSVAGGRTDTQY
.	TRBV28	TRBJ1-5	ASSPRQTQH
.	TRBV5-6	TRBJ2-5	ASSETGQGFQETQY